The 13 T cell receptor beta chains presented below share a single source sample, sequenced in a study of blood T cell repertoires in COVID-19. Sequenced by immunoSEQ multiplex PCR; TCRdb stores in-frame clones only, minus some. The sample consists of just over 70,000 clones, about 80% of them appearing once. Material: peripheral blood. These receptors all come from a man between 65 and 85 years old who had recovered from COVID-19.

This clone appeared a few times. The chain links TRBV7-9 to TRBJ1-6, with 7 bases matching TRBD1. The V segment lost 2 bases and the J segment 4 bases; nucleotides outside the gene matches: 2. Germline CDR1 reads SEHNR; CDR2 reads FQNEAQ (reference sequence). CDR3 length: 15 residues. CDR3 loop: CASSLTGAYNSPLHF. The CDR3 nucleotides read TGTGCCAGCAGCTTAACAGGGGCTTATAATTCACCCCTCCACTTT. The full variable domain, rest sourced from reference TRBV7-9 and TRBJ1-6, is DTGVSQNPRHKITKRGQNVTFRCDPISEHNRLYWYRQTLGQGPEFLTYFQNEAQLEKSRLLSDRFSAERPKGSFSTLEIQRTEQGDSAMYLCASSLTGAYNSPLHFGNGTRLTVT.

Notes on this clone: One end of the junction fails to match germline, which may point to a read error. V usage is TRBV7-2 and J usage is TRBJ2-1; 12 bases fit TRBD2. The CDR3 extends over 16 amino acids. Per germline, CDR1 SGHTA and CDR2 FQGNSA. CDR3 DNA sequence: TGTGCCAGCAGCTTAGCAATTTCACTAGCGGGGGGAACGGTCGTCTTC. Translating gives CASSLAISLAGGTVVF.

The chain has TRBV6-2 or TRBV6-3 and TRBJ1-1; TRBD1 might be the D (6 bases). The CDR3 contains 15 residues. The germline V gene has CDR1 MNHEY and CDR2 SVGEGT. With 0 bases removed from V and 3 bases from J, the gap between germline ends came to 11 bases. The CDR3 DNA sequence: TGTGCCAGCAGTTACTCGAATCAGGGGTACACTGAAGCTTTCTTT. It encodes CASSYSNQGYTEAFF.

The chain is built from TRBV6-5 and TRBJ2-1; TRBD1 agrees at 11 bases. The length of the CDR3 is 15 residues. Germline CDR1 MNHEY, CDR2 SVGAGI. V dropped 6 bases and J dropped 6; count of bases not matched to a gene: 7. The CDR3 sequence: CASSSGQGARNEQFF. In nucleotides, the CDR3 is TGTGCCAGCAGCAGCGGACAGGGGGCGCGCAATGAGCAGTTCTTC.

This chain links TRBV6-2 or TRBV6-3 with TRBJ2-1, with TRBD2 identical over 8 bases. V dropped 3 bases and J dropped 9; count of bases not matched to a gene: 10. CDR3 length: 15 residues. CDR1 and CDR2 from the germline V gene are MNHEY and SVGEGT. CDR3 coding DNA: TGTGCCAGCAGTTATTTCGCGGGAGGAGTTGGTGAGCAGTTCTTC. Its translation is CASSYFAGGVGEQFF.

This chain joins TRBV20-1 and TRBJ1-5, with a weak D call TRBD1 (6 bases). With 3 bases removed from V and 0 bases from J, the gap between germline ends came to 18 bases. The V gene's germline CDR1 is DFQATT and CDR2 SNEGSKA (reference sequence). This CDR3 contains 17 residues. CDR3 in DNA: TGCAGTGCTAGTTTGGGGGCCAACTTCTATAGCAATCAGCCCCAGCATTTT. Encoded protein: CSASLGANFYSNQPQHF.

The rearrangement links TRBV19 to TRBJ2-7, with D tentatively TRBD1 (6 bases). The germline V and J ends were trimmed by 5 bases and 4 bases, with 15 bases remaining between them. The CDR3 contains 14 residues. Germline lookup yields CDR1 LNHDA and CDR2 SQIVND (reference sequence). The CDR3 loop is CASSDWGRRYEQYF. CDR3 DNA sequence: TGTGCCAGTAGTGACTGGGGGCGGCGATACGAGCAGTACTTC. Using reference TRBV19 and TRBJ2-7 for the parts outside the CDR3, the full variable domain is DGGITQSPKYLFRKEGQNVTLSCEQNLNHDAMYWYRQDPGQGLRLIYYSQIVNDFQKGDIAEGYSVSREKKESFPLTVTSAQKNPTAFYLCASSDWGRRYEQYFGPGTRLTVT.

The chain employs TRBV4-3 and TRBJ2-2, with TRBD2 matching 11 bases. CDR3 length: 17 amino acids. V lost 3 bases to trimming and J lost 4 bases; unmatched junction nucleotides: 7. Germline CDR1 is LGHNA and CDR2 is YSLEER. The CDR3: CASSHLLAGGGTGELFF. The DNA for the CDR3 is TGCGCCAGCAGCCACCTTCTAGCGGGAGGAGGCACCGGGGAGCTGTTTTTT.

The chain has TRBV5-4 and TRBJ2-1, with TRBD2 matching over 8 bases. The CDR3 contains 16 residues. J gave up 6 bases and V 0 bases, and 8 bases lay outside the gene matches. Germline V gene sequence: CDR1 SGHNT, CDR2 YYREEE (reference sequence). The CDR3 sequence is CASSLARSGSFNEQFF. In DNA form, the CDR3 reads TGTGCCAGCAGCTTGGCCCGAAGCGGGAGTTTCAATGAGCAGTTCTTC.

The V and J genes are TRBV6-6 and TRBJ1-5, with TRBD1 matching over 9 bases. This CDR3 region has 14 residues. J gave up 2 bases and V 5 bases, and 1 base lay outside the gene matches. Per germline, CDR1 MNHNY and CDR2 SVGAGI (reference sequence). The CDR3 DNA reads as TGTGCCAGCAGTAGGACAGGGGGCAATCAGCCCCAGCATTTT. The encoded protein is CASSRTGGNQPQHF.

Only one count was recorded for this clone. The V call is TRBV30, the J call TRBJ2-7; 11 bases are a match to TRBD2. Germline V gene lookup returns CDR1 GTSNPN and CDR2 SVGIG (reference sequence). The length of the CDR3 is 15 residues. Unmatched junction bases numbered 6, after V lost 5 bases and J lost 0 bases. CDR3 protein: CAWGAGLADSYEQYF. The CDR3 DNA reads TGTGCCTGGGGGGCGGGACTAGCGGACTCCTACGAGCAGTACTTC.

DNA of the CDR3: TGTGCCATCATCGACCCTACGAGGAACAATGAGCAGTTCTTC. Its protein product is CAIIDPTRNNEQFF. The chain has TRBV10-3 and TRBJ2-1, with D uncertain. This CDR3 is built from 14 residues. Germline V gene sequence: CDR1 ENHRY, CDR2 SYGVKD. Trimming left V 7 bases short and J 5 bases short, with 15 bases between.

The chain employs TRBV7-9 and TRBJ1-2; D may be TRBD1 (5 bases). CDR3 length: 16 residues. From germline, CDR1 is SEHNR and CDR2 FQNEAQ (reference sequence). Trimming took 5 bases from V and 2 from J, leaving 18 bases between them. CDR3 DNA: TGTGCCAGCAGCGCCGGGACTGCCTGGGGAAACTATGGCTACACCTTC. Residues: CASSAGTAWGNYGYTF.